One and the same sample provided the 17 T cell receptor beta chains below, sequenced in a study of cytomegalovirus exposure and HLA in healthy donors. Using immunoSEQ multiplex PCR, the repertoire was profiled, and TCRdb retains in-frame clones only, with some absent. Here the sample spans approximately 190,000 clones, more than 80% being singletons. Sequenced: PBMCs. These receptors all come from a man aged 18-30 years in good health and CMV-seropositive.

The CDR3 is CASRSTGTRGGTQYF. The CDR3 nucleotides are TGTGCCAGCAGGTCAACCGGGACTAGGGGCGGGACCCAGTACTTC. The V gene is TRBV6-5, the J gene TRBJ2-5, with 8 positions matching TRBD2. This CDR3 is 15 amino acids long. Germline-derived CDR1 and CDR2 are MNHEY and SVGAGI. The junction had 13 bases not matched to a gene; V was cut back by 6 bases and J by 7 bases.

A note on this clone: One junction end does not reproduce the germline sequence, and a read error may be involved. The rearrangement uses TRBV28 and TRBJ2-3; TRBD2 matches 7 bases. The CDR3 has 13 amino acids. CDR1 is MDHEN and CDR2 is SYDVKM in the germline V gene. The CDR3 spells CASNLGGSDTQYF. The CDR3 nucleotides are TGTGCCAGCAATTTAGGCGGGAGCGATACGCAGTATTTT.

Notes on this clone: Within the sample, other DNA sequences also encode this same CDR3. The V call is TRBV9, the J call TRBJ2-5; D is undetermined. V was clipped by 0 bases and J by 5 bases, with 8 bases between them. The CDR3 contains 13 residues. CDR1 and CDR2 from the germline V gene are SGDLS and YYNGEE. CDR3 DNA sequence: TGTGCCAGCAGCGTAGCCCTCGGGGAGACCCAGTACTTC. Amino acid sequence: CASSVALGETQYF.

The chain has TRBV5-1 and TRBJ1-2, with TRBD1 matching over 12 bases. CDR1 is SGHRS, CDR2 YFSETQ, per germline. V was clipped by 2 bases and J by 4 bases; unmatched bases: 6. The CDR3 extends over 16 amino acids. CDR3 bases: TGCGCCAGCAGCTTATCCGGGACAGGGGGCGGCTATGGCTACACCTTC. Translated: CASSLSGTGGGYGYTF.

The chain links TRBV7-9 to TRBJ2-7, with 12 bases identical to TRBD2. The J segment lost 6 bases and the V segment lost 11 bases, leaving 5 bases of the junction unmatched. Germline V gene data show CDR1 as SEHNR and CDR2 as FQNEAQ (reference sequence). The CDR3 is 12 residues long. CDR3 residues: CAHGTSGPEQYF. CDR3 DNA sequence: TGTGCCCATGGGACTAGCGGGCCCGAGCAGTACTTC.

The CDR3 DNA reads as TGTGCCAGCAGCGGGGAAACAGGGGGGAACTATGGCTACACCTTC. This encodes CASSGETGGNYGYTF. The V and J genes are TRBV5-6 and TRBJ1-2, with 8 bases fitting TRBD1. V lost 4 bases and J lost 2; bases outside the gene matches: 7. From germline, CDR1 is SGHDT and CDR2 YYEEEE. The CDR3 has 15 amino acids.

The V call is TRBV7-2, the J call TRBJ1-4; D remains ambiguous. The V end was cut by 4 bases, the J end by 2 bases, with 14 bases between. CDR3 size: 16 residues. Looked up from germline, CDR1 is SGHTA and CDR2 is FQGNSA. The CDR3 here is CASSSSAAGTNEKLFF. CDR3 nucleotides: TGTGCCAGCAGCTCCTCCGCGGCCGGCACTAATGAAAAACTGTTTTTT.

This clone was observed once. The rearrangement joins TRBV28 to TRBJ1-5; 7 nucleotides line up with TRBD1. After removal of 6 bases from V and 4 bases from J, the junction contained 6 bases not matched to a gene. This CDR3 is 14 amino acids long. CDR1 is MDHEN, CDR2 SYDVKM, per germline. CDR3 residues: CASREGQFNQPQHF. CDR3 in DNA: TGTGCCAGCAGGGAGGGACAGTTTAATCAGCCCCAGCATTTT.

The rearrangement links TRBV7-2 to TRBJ2-5, with TRBD2 identical over 8 bases. Germline CDR1 SGHTA, CDR2 FQGNSA. CDR3 length: 14 residues. Unmatched junction bases numbered 8, after V lost 4 bases and J lost 7 bases. As DNA, the CDR3 is TGTGCCAGCAGCTCCCGGGGACTAGAAGGGACCCAGTACTTC. The encoded protein is CASSSRGLEGTQYF.

The gene calls are TRBV5-4 and TRBJ1-1, with TRBD1 as a possible D gene (6 bases). V was pared by 2 bases and J by 0 bases, with 14 bases between. The CDR3 length is 16 residues. CDR1 and CDR2 (germline): SGHNT, YYREEE (reference sequence). CDR3 sequence reads: CASSFSGGGMNTEAFF. In DNA form, the CDR3 reads TGTGCCAGCAGCTTTTCGGGAGGGGGGATGAACACTGAAGCTTTCTTT.

V gene TRBV4-1 combines with J gene TRBJ2-5; possibly TRBD2 for D (6 bases). The CDR3 spans 15 residues. Germline CDR1 MGHRA, CDR2 YSYEKL. Trimming shortened V by 1 base and J by 3 bases, and 12 bases separated the two germline ends. The CDR3: CASSQVHSGEETQYF. The CDR3 DNA reads TGCGCCAGCAGCCAAGTTCATAGCGGAGAAGAGACCCAGTACTTC.

The chain employs TRBV7-2 and TRBJ1-2; tentatively, D is TRBD1 (6 bases). The CDR3 is 15 residues long. Trimming removed 6 bases from V and 2 bases from J, with 16 bases in between. CDR1 SGHTA and CDR2 FQGNSA come from the germline V gene. In nucleotides, the CDR3 is TGTGCCAGCAGACTACCGGGACAAGTCAACTATGGCTACACCTTC. As protein: CASRLPGQVNYGYTF.

V is TRBV6-5 and J is TRBJ2-1; D possibly corresponds to TRBD1 (5 bases). There are 14 residues in the CDR3. Between the trimmed V and J ends, which lost 2 bases and 4 bases, there was a span of 9 bases. Germline CDR1 is MNHEY and CDR2 is SVGAGI. The CDR3 DNA reads as TGTGCCAGCAGTTACGAGCAGGGTTACAATGAGCAGTTCTTC. The encoded protein is CASSYEQGYNEQFF.

The gene calls are TRBV19 and TRBJ1-4, with TRBD1 matching 7 bases. Germline trimming cut 7 bases from V and 5 bases from J; bases unmatched to any gene: 4. CDR1 and CDR2 (germline): LNHDA, SQIVND (reference sequence). This CDR3 contains 13 residues. The CDR3 is CASMGQLNEKLFF. The CDR3 DNA is TGTGCCAGTATGGGACAGCTAAATGAAAAACTGTTTTTT. Using reference TRBV19 and TRBJ1-4 for the parts outside the CDR3, the full variable domain is DGGITQSPKYLFRKEGQNVTLSCEQNLNHDAMYWYRQDPGQGLRLIYYSQIVNDFQKGDIAEGYSVSREKKESFPLTVTSAQKNPTAFYLCASMGQLNEKLFFGSGTQLSVL.

The chain couples TRBV5-5 to TRBJ2-7; D is ambiguous. CDR1 and CDR2 (germline): SGHKS, YYEKEE (reference sequence). V was cut by 4 bases and J by 2 bases, with 13 bases left in between. The CDR3 is 14 amino acids. CDR3 coding DNA: TGTGCCAGCAGCCCCCCTGGAGCCCCCTACGAGCAGTACTTC. Translated: CASSPPGAPYEQYF.

The rearrangement uses TRBV11-2 and TRBJ1-2; possible D gene TRBD1, 5 bases. The V gene lost 1 base and the J gene lost 0 bases, with 6 bases spanning the gap. The CDR3 runs 14 residues. The V gene's germline CDR1 is SGHAT and CDR2 FQNNGV. The CDR3 DNA reads as TGTGCCAGCAGCTTAGCACAGGCTAACTATGGCTACACCTTC. Residues: CASSLAQANYGYTF. Full variable domain (outside the CDR3, taken from reference TRBV11-2 and TRBJ1-2): EAGVAQSPRYKIIEKRQSVAFWCNPISGHATLYWYQQILGQGPKLLIQFQNNGVVDDSQLPKDRFSAERLKGVDSTLKIQPAKLEDSAVYLCASSLAQANYGYTFGSGTRLTVV.

This rearrangement joins TRBV6-5 to TRBJ1-4, with 11 bases aligning to TRBD1. Germline V lookup: CDR1 MNHEY, CDR2 SVGAGI. J lost 6 bases, V lost 3 bases, and 3 bases had no gene match. This CDR3 region has 15 residues. CDR3 protein: CASSYGGQGDEKLFF. CDR3 bases: TGTGCCAGCAGTTATGGGGGACAGGGGGATGAAAAACTGTTTTTT.